This TCR beta chain emerged from a study of shared clonotypes between healthy human individuals. With respect to this clone: Its antigen is as yet unknown.

Whole-study results and caveats: Expectations were that clonotype sharing among donors would be affected by sequencing depth. Tissue TCR repertoires likely differ from these blood-only repertoires. Inspection by rarefaction showed sorted-subset sequencing to be incomplete despite large depth.

The assay was run at deep level. Assay: immunoSEQ multiplex PCR; the TCRdb copy retains only in-frame clones and omits some. The sample consists of roughly 1,500,000 clones, less than 99% of them appearing once. The CDR3 spans 14 residues. The J segment lost 1 base and the V segment lost 7 bases, leaving 6 bases of the junction unmatched. CDR1 is SGHNT, CDR2 YYREEE, per germline (reference sequence). The sample comprised naive CD4+ T cells sorted from blood. Indicated subset: CD45RA+ positively selected. This sequence was found in a man aged 30 to 45 in good health. The chain couples TRBV5-4 to TRBJ2-5; 8 positions agree with TRBD2. CDR3 loop: CASGLAGIQETQYF. CDR3 nucleotide sequence: TGTGCCAGCGGATTAGCGGGGATCCAAGAGACCCAGTACTTC.